The next 31 T cell receptor beta chains were all read from a single sample in a study of blood T cell repertoires in COVID-19. This table comes from immunoSEQ multiplex PCR, and its TCRdb copy is limited to in-frame clones, with some not included. The repertoire holds 150,000 or so clones, with over 70% as singletons. Sequenced: PBMCs or T cells enriched from blood (not recorded which). These TCRs come from a woman between 35 and 50 years old with acute COVID-19.

V and J are TRBV18 and TRBJ1-2; no firm D call. Looked up from germline, CDR1 is KGHSH and CDR2 is LQKENI. There are 15 residues in the CDR3. V lost 0 bases and J 7 bases, leaving 15 bases between the germline ends. The CDR3 nucleotides read TGTGCCAGCTCACCACCATCGGGGAGGGAGAGTGGCTACACCTTC. It is translated as CASSPPSGRESGYTF.

The chain couples TRBV29-1 to TRBJ1-1, with a tentative D call TRBD1 (5 bases). V lost 1 base and J lost 7, with 13 bases in between. The CDR3 spans 13 residues. Germline assignment: CDR1 SQVTM and CDR2 ANQGSEA. Written as DNA, the CDR3 is TGCAGCGTTGAAGGGCGGACATCCATTGAAGCTTTCTTT. Translation gives CSVEGRTSIEAFF.

The chain has TRBV10-3 and TRBJ2-5; TRBD2 might be the D (6 bases). Looked up from germline, CDR1 is ENHRY and CDR2 is SYGVKD. The V end lost 4 bases, the J end lost 5 bases, and 11 bases lay between the germline ends. The CDR3 runs 13 residues. CDR3: CAISGYAGETQYF. The CDR3 nucleotides are TGTGCCATCAGTGGCTACGCGGGGGAGACCCAGTACTTC.

The chain couples TRBV19 to TRBJ1-3; D is possibly TRBD1 (6 bases). CDR3 length: 19 amino acids. V shed 1 base and J shed 2 bases, with 21 bases lying between them. Germline assignment: CDR1 LNHDA and CDR2 SQIVND (reference sequence). CDR3 bases: TGTGCCAGTAGTATAGCTCCCGGCCAGACAGGTCTAACTGGAAACACCATATATTTT. Its translation: CASSIAPGQTGLTGNTIYF.

This clone was detected only once. The rearrangement links TRBV5-1 to TRBJ2-5; TRBD1 aligns across 7 bases. With V trimmed by 4 bases and J by 2 bases, 8 bases remained unmatched. The CDR3 runs to 15 residues. In germline, CDR1 is SGHRS, CDR2 YFSETQ. The CDR3 loop is CASSALGGRQETQYF. CDR3 nucleotide sequence: TGCGCCAGCAGCGCACTAGGGGGCCGGCAAGAGACCCAGTACTTC.

The chain uses TRBV27 and TRBJ2-6; the D gene is possibly TRBD2 (5 bases). Trimming removed 7 bases at V and 0 bases at J, with 13 bases between. The CDR3 runs 16 residues. Germline-derived CDR1 and CDR2 are MNHEY and SMNVEV (reference sequence). The CDR3: CASTSTVSSGANVLTF. CDR3 coding DNA: TGTGCCAGCACTAGCACGGTTAGCTCTGGGGCCAACGTCCTGACTTTC.

This sequence joins TRBV19 and TRBJ2-7; the D gene is possibly TRBD2 (5 bases). The germline gives CDR1 LNHDA, CDR2 SQIVND (reference sequence). The CDR3 length is 13 residues. Trimming left V 9 bases short and J 1 base short, with 13 bases between. CDR3 region: CARPLLGSYEQYF. CDR3 coding DNA: TGTGCCAGACCTTTACTAGGATCCTACGAGCAGTACTTC.

The genes are TRBV6-1 and TRBJ2-4; tentative D call: TRBD1 (6 bases). CDR1 and CDR2 from the germline V gene are MNHNS and SASEGT. V was shortened by 3 bases and J by 1 base, with 13 bases between the two germline ends. The CDR3 has 16 amino acids. The CDR3 DNA sequence: TGTGCCAGCAGTGATCCAGGGGCCAACGCCAAAAACATTCAGTACTTC. It translates to CASSDPGANAKNIQYF.

V usage is TRBV10-3 and J usage is TRBJ1-2; TRBD1 is a possible D gene (5 bases). V lost 9 bases, J lost 2 bases, and 19 bases lay in between. Looked up from germline, CDR1 is ENHRY and CDR2 is SYGVKD. CDR3 length: 15 amino acids. The chain's CDR3 is CAITQGAGINYGYTF. The CDR3 bases are TGTGCCATTACCCAAGGGGCAGGCATCAACTATGGCTACACCTTC.

Here the CDR3 DNA reads TGTGCCAGCAGCCTTACAGGGGCTAGCGGCTACACCTTC. Its translation: CASSLTGASGYTF. The chain is built from TRBV3-1 (or the pseudogene TRBV3-2) and TRBJ1-2; 7 bases are a match to TRBD1. CDR3 size: 13 residues. V lost 4 bases and J lost 8; bases outside the gene matches: 7. CDR1 and CDR2 (germline): LGHDT, YNNKEL (reference sequence).

The V call is TRBV19, the J call TRBJ2-5; a possible D gene is TRBD1 (5 bases). The germline V gene has CDR1 LNHDA and CDR2 SQIVND (reference sequence). Trimming left V 5 bases short and J 5 bases short, with 6 bases between. This CDR3 comprises 11 residues. The CDR3 nucleotides read TGTGCCAGTAGTGGGGCTGAGACCCAGTACTTC. Its protein is CASSGAETQYF.

CDR3 sequence (DNA): TGTGCCAGCAGCTCCTCTAGCAATGAGCAGTTCTTC. Its protein is CASSSSSNEQFF. The chain combines TRBV7-3 with TRBJ2-1; D is unresolved. The CDR3 runs 12 residues. Germline-derived CDR1 and CDR2 are SGHTA and FQGTGA. V lost 4 bases and J 6 bases, leaving 7 bases between the germline ends.

This clone was counted a few times. The chain has TRBV25-1 and TRBJ2-5; 12 bases fit TRBD2. Germline values: CDR1 MGHDK, CDR2 SYGVNS. The CDR3 extends over 17 amino acids. With V trimmed by 2 bases and J by 1 base, 5 bases remained unmatched. CDR3 region: CASSELAGGTFQETQYF. The CDR3 nucleotides are TGTGCCAGCAGTGAACTAGCGGGGGGGACATTCCAAGAGACCCAGTACTTC.

V and J are TRBV19 and TRBJ1-2, with 7 bases that match TRBD1. With V trimmed by 6 bases and J by 2 bases, 9 bases remained unmatched. This CDR3 has 15 residues. Germline lookup yields CDR1 LNHDA and CDR2 SQIVND (reference sequence). This CDR3 is CASRPGQLTNYGYTF. CDR3 nucleotide sequence: TGTGCCAGTAGACCGGGACAGCTTACCAACTATGGCTACACCTTC.

The genes are TRBV13 and TRBJ1-1; D not resolved. Trimming cost V 8 bases and J 0 bases, with 13 bases left between them. The CDR3 contains 14 residues. CDR1 and CDR2 (germline): PRHDT, FYEKMQ (reference sequence). The CDR3 region is CASLPRRLNTEAFF. As DNA, the CDR3 is TGTGCCAGCCTGCCCCGGAGGTTGAACACTGAAGCTTTCTTT.

This sequence joins TRBV4-2 and TRBJ2-7, with unresolved D. The ends were cut back, 0 bases at V and 0 bases at J, with 9 bases in the middle. The CDR3 totals 15 residues. Looked up from germline, CDR1 is LGHNA and CDR2 is YNFKEQ. The DNA for the CDR3 is TGTGCCAGCAGCCAAGATCTAACTAACTCCTACGAGCAGTACTTC. Its translation is CASSQDLTNSYEQYF.

The V call is TRBV6-4, the J call TRBJ2-2; D uncertain. This CDR3 region has 13 residues. With 4 bases removed from V and 1 base from J, the gap between germline ends came to 4 bases. Germline V gene lookup returns CDR1 MRHNA and CDR2 SNTAGT. In DNA form, the CDR3 reads TGTGCCAGCAGTGGCGGGAACACCGGGGAGCTGTTTTTT. As protein: CASSGGNTGELFF.

The V call is TRBV19, the J call TRBJ1-2; D gene uncertain. CDR1 is LNHDA, CDR2 SQIVND, per germline (reference sequence). Trimming removed 1 base at V and 3 bases at J, with 6 bases between. The CDR3 spans 13 residues. The CDR3 DNA reads as TGTGCCAGTAGTATAGTGGCGGACTATGGCTACACCTTC. Protein: CASSIVADYGYTF.

V is TRBV28 and J is TRBJ1-5; 10 nucleotides agree with TRBD1. Germline values: CDR1 MDHEN, CDR2 SYDVKM. The CDR3 covers 17 residues. The V segment lost 5 bases and the J segment 2 bases; nucleotides outside the gene matches: 9. The CDR3 region is CASSPPGQGTGNQPQHF. Here the CDR3 DNA reads TGTGCCAGCAGTCCTCCGGGACAGGGGACGGGCAATCAGCCCCAGCATTTT.

The chain uses TRBV19 and TRBJ2-3, with D unresolved. The CDR3 contains 15 residues. Germline V gives CDR1 LNHDA, CDR2 SQIVND (reference sequence). V was shortened by 3 bases and J by 2 bases, with 12 bases between the two germline ends. The CDR3, as DNA: TGTGCCAGTAGTATGAACCCTATTTCCACAGATACGCAGTATTTT. Residues: CASSMNPISTDTQYF.

This chain connects TRBV3-1 (or the pseudogene TRBV3-2) to TRBJ1-3; 7 nucleotides agree with TRBD1. This CDR3 contains 15 residues. V trimming: 4 bases; J trimming: 4 bases; junction bases outside the gene matches: 7. CDR1 is LGHDT, CDR2 YNNKEL, per germline (reference sequence). The CDR3 DNA is TGTGCCAGCAGCCTTCTGACAGGGCGAGGAAACACCATATATTTT. Its protein is CASSLLTGRGNTIYF.

The chain joins TRBV2 to TRBJ2-7, with D perhaps TRBD1 (6 bases). Germline V CDR1 and CDR2: SNHLY, FYNNEI. CDR3 length equals 14 residues. V lost 7 bases and J 1 base, leaving 14 bases between the germline ends. The CDR3, as DNA: TGTGCCAGCATCGACGGGACATTGTCCTACGAGCAGTACTTC. Protein product: CASIDGTLSYEQYF.

This clone was picked up a small number of times. The J gene is TRBJ1-2, the V gene TRBV2, with D possibly TRBD1 on 5 matching bases. The CDR3 covers 14 residues. Germline loops: CDR1 SNHLY, CDR2 FYNNEI. The ends were cut back, 4 bases at V and 4 bases at J, with 13 bases in the middle. The CDR3 here is CASSGGRAGYGYTF. In DNA, the CDR3 is TGTGCCAGCAGTGGGGGGAGGGCAGGCTATGGCTACACCTTC. Full variable domain (rest looked up from reference TRBV2 and TRBJ1-2): EPEVTQTPSHQVTQMGQEVILRCVPISNHLYFYWYRQILGQKVEFLVSFYNNEISEKSEIFDDQFSVERPDGSNFTLKIRSTKLEDSAMYFCASSGGRAGYGYTFGSGTRLTVV.

V usage is TRBV5-1 and J usage is TRBJ2-1; D may be TRBD2 (6 bases). Trimming removed 5 bases at V and 12 bases at J, with 18 bases between. Germline V gene sequence: CDR1 SGHRS, CDR2 YFSETQ. This CDR3 is built from 13 residues. The CDR3 loop is CASSRELSNWQFF. Here the CDR3 DNA reads TGCGCCAGCAGTCGGGAGCTGTCTAATTGGCAGTTCTTC.

The genes are TRBV15 and TRBJ1-4; 10 nucleotides align to TRBD1. V trimming: 5 bases; J trimming: 8 bases; junction bases outside the gene matches: 11. There are 16 residues in the CDR3. The germline gives CDR1 LNHNV, CDR2 YYDKDF (reference sequence). Written as DNA, the CDR3 is TGTGCCACCAGCCCCCTTTCCGGGACAGGGGAGGAAAAACTGTTTTTT. Amino acid sequence: CATSPLSGTGEEKLFF. Full variable domain (rest looked up from reference TRBV15 and TRBJ1-4): DAMVIQNPRYQVTQFGKPVTLSCSQTLNHNVMYWYQQKSSQAPKLLFHYYDKDFNNEADTPDNFQSRRPNTSFCFLDIRSPGLGDTAMYLCATSPLSGTGEEKLFFGSGTQLSVL.

The rearrangement uses TRBV5-1 and TRBJ1-3, with 8 bases aligning to TRBD1. This CDR3 contains 16 residues. Looked up from germline, CDR1 is SGHRS and CDR2 is YFSETQ. Trimming removed 2 bases from V and 3 bases from J; junction bases left unmatched: 7. CDR3 nucleotides: TGCGCCAGCAGCTTAGGGCAGGGGGCAGGTGGAAACACCATATATTTT. As protein: CASSLGQGAGGNTIYF.

This chain links TRBV27 with TRBJ2-7; TRBD2 is a possible D gene (6 bases). The CDR3 extends over 15 amino acids. Trimming took 0 bases from V and 0 from J, leaving 9 bases between them. Germline V gives CDR1 MNHEY, CDR2 SMNVEV (reference sequence). Here the CDR3 DNA reads TGTGCCAGCAGTTTATCTAGCGGTCTCTCCTACGAGCAGTACTTC. It codes for CASSLSSGLSYEQYF.

This clone was seen a single time. The rearrangement joins TRBV6-5 to TRBJ1-2; TRBD1 agrees at 7 bases. The V gene end was trimmed by 5 bases and the J gene end by 7 bases; junction bases not matched to a gene: 4. This CDR3 is built from 12 residues. Germline V gene sequence: CDR1 MNHEY, CDR2 SVGAGI. The CDR3 nucleotides read TGTGCCAGCAGTCCCACAGGGGCTGGCTACACCTTC. Its translation is CASSPTGAGYTF.

CDR3: CASSEDRGFNNEQFF. Written as DNA, the CDR3 is TGTGCCAGCAGTGAAGACAGGGGGTTTAACAATGAGCAGTTCTTC. V gene TRBV2 combines with J gene TRBJ2-1, with 8 bases fitting TRBD1. Germline lookup yields CDR1 SNHLY and CDR2 FYNNEI. Trimming cost V 1 base and J 5 bases; bases outside gene matches: 4. The CDR3 loop spans 15 amino acids.

This rearrangement joins TRBV14 to TRBJ1-2; D is unclear. Trimming stripped 4 bases from V and 5 bases from J, with 14 bases between. This CDR3 spans 14 amino acids. Looked up from germline, CDR1 is SGHDN and CDR2 is FVKESK. The CDR3 sequence: CASSPLDGGYGYTF. The CDR3 DNA reads TGTGCCAGCAGCCCTCTAGACGGCGGGTATGGCTACACCTTC.

The chain is built from TRBV29-1 and TRBJ2-3, with 9 bases that match TRBD2. The CDR3 runs 15 residues. Trimming removed 2 bases from V and 2 bases from J; junction bases left unmatched: 5. Germline-derived CDR1 and CDR2 are SQVTM and ANQGSEA. The CDR3 here is CSVERLAGPTDTQYF. CDR3 in DNA: TGCAGCGTTGAACGGCTAGCGGGACCCACAGATACGCAGTATTTT.